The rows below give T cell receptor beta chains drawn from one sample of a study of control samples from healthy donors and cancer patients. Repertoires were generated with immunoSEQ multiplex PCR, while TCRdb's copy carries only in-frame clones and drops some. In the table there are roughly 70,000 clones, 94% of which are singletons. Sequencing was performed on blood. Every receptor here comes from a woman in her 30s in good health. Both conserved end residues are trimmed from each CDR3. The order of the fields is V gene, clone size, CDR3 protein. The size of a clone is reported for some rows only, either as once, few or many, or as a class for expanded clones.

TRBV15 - ATSRDRDRGLDTQY
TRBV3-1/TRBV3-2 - ASSQAPASNYGYT
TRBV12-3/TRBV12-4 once ASRPTLGTGYT
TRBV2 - ASRTSSGGAKQY
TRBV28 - ASSLLPGKMNTEAF
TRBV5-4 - ASSLGGAYNSPLH
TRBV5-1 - ASSRLPGQEHNEQF
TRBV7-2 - ASSREWRGGRDTQY
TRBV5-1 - ASSAGLAGGNTGELF
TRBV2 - ASSSGTSGANEQF
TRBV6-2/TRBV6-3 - ASSKGGAQSYSNQPQH
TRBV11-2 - ASSSYSTNTEAF
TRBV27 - ASSFRATGGADTQY
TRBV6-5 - ASSYNRRGGHGYT
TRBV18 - ASSQGVDTEAF
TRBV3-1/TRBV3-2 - ASSQASRMNTEAF
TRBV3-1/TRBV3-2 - ASSPESGEGSPLH
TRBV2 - ASKAPGMNTEAF
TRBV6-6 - ASSGTGKKLF